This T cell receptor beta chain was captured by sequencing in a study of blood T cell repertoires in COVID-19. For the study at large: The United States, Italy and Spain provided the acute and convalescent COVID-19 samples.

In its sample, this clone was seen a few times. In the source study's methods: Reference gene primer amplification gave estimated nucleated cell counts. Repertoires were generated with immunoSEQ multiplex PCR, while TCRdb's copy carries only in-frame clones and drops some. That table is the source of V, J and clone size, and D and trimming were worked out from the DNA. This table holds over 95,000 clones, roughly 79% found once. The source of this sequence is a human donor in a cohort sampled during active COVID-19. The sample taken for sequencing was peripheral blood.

CDR3 loop: CASSDNGRTYEQYF. Here the CDR3 DNA reads TGTGCCAGCAGTGATAATGGCCGAACCTACGAGCAGTACTTC. J is TRBJ2-7 and V is TRBV2, with D unresolved. The CDR3 sequence is 14 residues long. V lost 3 bases to trimming and J lost 2 bases, with 11 bases between them. From germline, CDR1 is SNHLY and CDR2 FYNNEI.